This T cell receptor (beta chain) came from a study of beta chain features in type 1 diabetes. Study-wide results and caveats: Type 1 diabetes patients had moderately but significantly shorter TCRB CDR3s in all four CD4+ subsets.

Every bit of the isolated RNA underwent reverse transcription, so sequencing read expressed TCRB transcripts. The method was immunoSEQ multiplex PCR; TCRdb's version includes in-frame clones alone and lacks a portion of them. Found here are roughly 140,000 clones, about 7.1% of them singletons; the top ten hold approximately 1.5%. With V trimmed by 1 base and J by 6 bases, 8 bases remained unmatched. CDR1 and CDR2 (germline): MGHRA, YSYEKL. The CDR3 spans 16 residues. To note about this clone: Its antigen is unidentified.

The source of this sequence is a woman in her 30s in good health. The chain uses TRBV4-1 and TRBJ2-1; 8 bases fit TRBD1. Sequencing was performed on central memory CD4+ T cells from blood. The CDR3 reads CASSQAPGQVLNEQFF. The CDR3 nucleotides are TGCGCCAGCAGCCAAGCGCCGGGACAGGTTCTCAATGAGCAGTTCTTC.